This T cell receptor beta chain comes out of a study of Ad26.COV2.S vaccination and SARS-CoV-2 variants. Study details: Once, or twice with 56 days between doses, Ad26.COV2.S was given intramuscularly.

Of note for this clone: Its specificity is unknown.

Points from the study as a whole: Using TCR breadth and depth analyses may have led to underestimated total T cell responses. There was reportedly substantial breadth in spike-specific CD8+ and CD4+ T cell responses after vaccination.

Sequencing was performed with immunoSEQ multiplex PCR; in TCRdb, only in-frame clones are kept and a portion is missing. In the table there are more than 350,000 clones, around nine tenths of which are singletons. This CDR3 comprises 14 residues. Germline CDR1 and CDR2: LNHDA and SQIVND (reference sequence). With 8 bases clipped from V and 4 bases from J, the junction kept 8 bases outside the gene matches. The sample's treatment: approximately 18 received Ad26.COV2.S at low or high dose, single or two shots; a few received placebo; per-sample allocation not given. Collection of samples fell on day 63 after the first vaccine or placebo injection. Within Boston, the person who donated was an adult of 18-55 years.

V and J are TRBV19 and TRBJ2-1, with 7 nucleotides matching TRBD1. The receptor's source is a person aged 18-60 years who received the Ad26.COV2.S COVID-19 vaccine or a placebo. The sequences come from peripheral blood, collected in a trial of Ad26.COV2.S vaccine versus placebo. The CDR3 DNA reads TGTGCCAGTGGTAGGGGGACAGCATACAATGAGCAGTTCTTC. It encodes CASGRGTAYNEQFF.